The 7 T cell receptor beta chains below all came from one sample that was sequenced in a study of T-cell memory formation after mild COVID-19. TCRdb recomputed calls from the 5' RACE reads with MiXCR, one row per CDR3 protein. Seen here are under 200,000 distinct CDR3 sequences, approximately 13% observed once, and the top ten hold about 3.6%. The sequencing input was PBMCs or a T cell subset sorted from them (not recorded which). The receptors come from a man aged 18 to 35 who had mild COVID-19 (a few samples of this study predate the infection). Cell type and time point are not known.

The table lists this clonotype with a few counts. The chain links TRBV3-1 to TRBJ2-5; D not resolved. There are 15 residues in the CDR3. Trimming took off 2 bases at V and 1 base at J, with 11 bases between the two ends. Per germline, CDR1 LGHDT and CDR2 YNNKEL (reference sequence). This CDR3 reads CASSQNSNLQETQYF. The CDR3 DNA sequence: TGTGCCAGCAGCCAAAACTCCAATCTCCAAGAGACCCAGTACTTC.

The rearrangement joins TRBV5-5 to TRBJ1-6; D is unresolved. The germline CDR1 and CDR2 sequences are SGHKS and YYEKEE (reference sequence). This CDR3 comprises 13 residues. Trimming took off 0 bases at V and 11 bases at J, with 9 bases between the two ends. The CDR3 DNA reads TGTGCCAGCAGCTTGGGCCCGGGGACACCCCTCCACTTT. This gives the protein CASSLGPGTPLHF.

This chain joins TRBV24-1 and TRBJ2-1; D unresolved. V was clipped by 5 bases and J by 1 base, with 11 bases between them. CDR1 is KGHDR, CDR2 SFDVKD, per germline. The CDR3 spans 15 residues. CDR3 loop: CATSAGGWSYNEQFF. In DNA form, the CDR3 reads TGTGCCACCAGTGCGGGTGGATGGTCCTACAATGAGCAGTTCTTC.

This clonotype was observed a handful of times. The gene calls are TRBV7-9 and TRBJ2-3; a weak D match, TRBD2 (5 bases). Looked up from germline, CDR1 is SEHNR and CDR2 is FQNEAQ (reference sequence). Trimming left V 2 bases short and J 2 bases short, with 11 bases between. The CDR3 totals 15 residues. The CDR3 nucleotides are TGTGCCAGCAGCTTACTTAGCGCCCACACAGATACGCAGTATTTT. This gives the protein CASSLLSAHTDTQYF.

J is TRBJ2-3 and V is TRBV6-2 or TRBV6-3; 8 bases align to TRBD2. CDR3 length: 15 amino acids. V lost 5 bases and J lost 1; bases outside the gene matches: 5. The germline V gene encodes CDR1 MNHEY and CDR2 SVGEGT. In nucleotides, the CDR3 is TGTGCCAGCAGTAATGCGGGGGGCCGCACAGATACGCAGTATTTT. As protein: CASSNAGGRTDTQYF.

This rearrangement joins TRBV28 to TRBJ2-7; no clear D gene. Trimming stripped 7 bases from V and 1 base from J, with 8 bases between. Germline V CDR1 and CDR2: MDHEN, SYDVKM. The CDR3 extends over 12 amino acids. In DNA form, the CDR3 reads TGTGCCAGCAAAGGCCGATCCTACGAGCAGTACGTC. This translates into CASKGRSYEQYV.

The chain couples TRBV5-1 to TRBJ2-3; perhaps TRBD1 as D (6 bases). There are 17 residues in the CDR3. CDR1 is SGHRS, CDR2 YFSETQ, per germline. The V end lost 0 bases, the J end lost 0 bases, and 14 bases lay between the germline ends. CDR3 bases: TGCGCCAGCAGCTTGGGGTACGGGACATCTAGCACAGATACGCAGTATTTT. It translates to CASSLGYGTSSTDTQYF.